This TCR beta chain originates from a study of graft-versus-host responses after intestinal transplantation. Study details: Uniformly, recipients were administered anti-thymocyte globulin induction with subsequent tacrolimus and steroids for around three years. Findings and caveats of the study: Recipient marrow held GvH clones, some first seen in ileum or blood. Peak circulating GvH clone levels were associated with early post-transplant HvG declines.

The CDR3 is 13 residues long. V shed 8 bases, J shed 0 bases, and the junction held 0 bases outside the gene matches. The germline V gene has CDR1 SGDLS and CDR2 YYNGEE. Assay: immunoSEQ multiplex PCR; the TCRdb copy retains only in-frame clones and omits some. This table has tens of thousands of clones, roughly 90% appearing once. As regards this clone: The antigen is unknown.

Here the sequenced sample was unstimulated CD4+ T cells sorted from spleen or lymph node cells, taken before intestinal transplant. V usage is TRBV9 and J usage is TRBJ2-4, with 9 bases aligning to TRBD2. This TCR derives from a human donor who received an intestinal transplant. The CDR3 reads CARAGGAKNIQYF. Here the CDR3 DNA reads TGTGCCAGAGCGGGGGGAGCCAAAAACATTCAGTACTTC.